These T cell receptor beta chains were read from a single sample in a study of cytotoxic CD8 clonotypes in ibrutinib-treated CLL. Assay: immunoSEQ multiplex PCR; the TCRdb copy retains only in-frame clones and omits some. The table has roughly 150,000 clones, over 65% seen once. Here the sequenced sample was PBMCs, taken after 12 months of ibrutinib treatment. These receptors were collected from a human donor with chronic lymphocytic leukemia. The CDR3 runs from the conserved cysteine through the conserved F or W. The D gene is left open where the match is weak. Expanded clones are given a class, and other clones once, few, many or no size at all.

d_gene	v_gene	j_gene	abundance	CDR3nt	CDR3aa
.	TRBV11-2	TRBJ1-3	.	TGTGCCAGCAGCTTAGAGCACAGCCCGGGGTACACCATATATTTT	CASSLEHSPGYTIYF
TRBD1	TRBV28	TRBJ2-3	once	TGTGCCAGCAGTTACAGGGGGCTAGATACGCAGTATTTT	CASSYRGLDTQYF
TRBD1	TRBV7-3	TRBJ1-2	.	TGTGCCAGCAGCCGGGACAGCTCCTATGGCTACACCTTC	CASSRDSSYGYTF
TRBD1	TRBV5-6	TRBJ2-7	.	TGTGCCAGCAGCTTGATGACAGGGGACCCCTACGAGCAGTACTTC	CASSLMTGDPYEQYF
.	TRBV6-5	TRBJ2-7	.	TGTGCCAGCAGTTACTCCGGACAGAGTTCCTACGAGCAGTACTTC	CASSYSGQSSYEQYF
.	TRBV27	TRBJ2-7	.	TGTGCCAGCAGCCTTTCTGGCTACGAGCAGTACTTC	CASSLSGYEQYF
.	TRBV7-6	TRBJ2-1	.	TGTGCCAGCAGCTTAGCGGGGAGAGGTGAGCAGTTCTTC	CASSLAGRGEQFF
TRBD1	TRBV5-1	TRBJ2-5	.	TGCGCCAGCAGCTCCCTGCCAGGGGACAGAGAGACCCAGTACTTC	CASSSLPGDRETQYF
.	TRBV4-1	TRBJ1-2	.	TGCGCCAGCAGCCAAGCACAGAATTCTAACTATGGCTACACCTTC	CASSQAQNSNYGYTF
TRBD1	TRBV5-4	TRBJ2-4	.	TGTGCCAGCAGCCCGACAGGGGTAGCCAAAAACATTCAGTACTTC	CASSPTGVAKNIQYF
TRBD2	TRBV19	TRBJ2-4	.	TGTGCCAGTAGTATAGAATCATCCGGACTAGTGGCTTCATCCAAAAACATTCAGTACTTC	CASSIESSGLVASSKNIQYF
TRBD2	TRBV14	TRBJ2-7	.	TGTGCCAGCAGCCCGCGGCCAAGCGGGGCGTTTCGGGAGCAGTACTTC	CASSPRPSGAFREQYF
.	TRBV19	TRBJ2-3	.	TGTGCCAGTCGCATCACCGGGACCTCGGGCGATACGCAGTATTTT	CASRITGTSGDTQYF
.	TRBV28	TRBJ1-1	.	TGTGCCAGCACCCTTAACGGTCAGGGAAACACTGAAGCTTTCTTT	CASTLNGQGNTEAFF
.	TRBV15	TRBJ2-1	.	TGTGCCACCAGCAGAGGGCTGGACCCTGAGCAGTTCTTC	CATSRGLDPEQFF
.	TRBV11-2	TRBJ2-7	.	TGTGCCAGCAGCTTAGGTCTAAGATACGAGCAGTACTTC	CASSLGLRYEQYF